The 32 T cell receptor beta chains below were found in one sample sequenced in a study of CXCR3-negative and CXCR3-positive naive CD8 T cells. Researchers prepared the TRB cDNA libraries using 5' RACE with UMI labels. After re-calling the 5' RACE reads, TCRdb lists one entry per CDR3 protein, DNA absent. Its table records about 24,000 distinct CDR3 sequences. Sequenced: naive CXCR3- CD8+ T cells from blood. Specified subset: CD45RO-CCR7+CD27+CD95- naive CD8+ T cells lacking CXCR3 (TNR3-). The receptors were sampled from a human donor in good health. Some clones in this sample may be carry-over from other donors' samples.

The rearrangement uses TRBV25-1 and TRBJ2-2; as DNA is missing, the TRBD2 call by TCRdb cannot be tested. This CDR3 region has 13 residues. Germline V lookup: CDR1 MGHDK, CDR2 SYGVNS. CDR3 residues: CASSVGQTGELFF.

The V gene is TRBV29-1, the J gene TRBJ2-7. From germline, CDR1 is SQVTM and CDR2 ANQGSEA. This CDR3 has 12 residues. The CDR3: CSTHGPEDEQYF.

CDR3 loop: CASSRGPVRQPLEQYF. The V call is TRBV6-6, the J call TRBJ2-7; TCRdb gives TRBD2 as the D gene, but with no DNA this cannot be confirmed. This CDR3 spans 16 amino acids. Per the germline V gene, CDR1 is MNHNY and CDR2 is SVGAGI (reference sequence).

The chain uses TRBV11-2 and TRBJ2-7. The CDR3 is made up of 14 amino acids. Looked up from germline, CDR1 is SGHAT and CDR2 is FQNNGV. CDR3: CASSLDGKSYEQYF.

V is TRBV29-1 and J is TRBJ2-1; without DNA, the TCRdb call of TRBD1 cannot be checked. The CDR3 runs to 13 residues. The germline gives CDR1 SQVTM, CDR2 ANQGSEA. The CDR3 is CSVEVQGSVEQFF.

The V call is TRBV6-5, the J call TRBJ2-3. This CDR3 is 14 amino acids long. Germline-derived CDR1 and CDR2 are MNHEY and SVGAGI. The CDR3 sequence is CASSYAQDGDTQYF.

The rearrangement links TRBV20-1 to TRBJ2-2; as DNA is missing, the TRBD1 call by TCRdb cannot be tested. Looked up from germline, CDR1 is DFQATT and CDR2 is SNEGSKA (reference sequence). This CDR3 region has 16 residues. CDR3 sequence reads: CSARPTGEPHTGELFF.

The chain employs TRBV7-6 and TRBJ1-4. Germline V gives CDR1 SGHVS, CDR2 FNYEAQ. This CDR3 is built from 14 residues. CDR3 protein: CASSDEATNEKLFF.

In terms of frequency, this clonotype is medium-sized. The chain recombines TRBV11-3 with TRBJ2-7; TCRdb calls TRBD2, which cannot be checked without DNA. This CDR3 is built from 15 residues. Germline V lookup: CDR1 SGHNT, CDR2 YENEEA. Here the CDR3 reads CASSSYLAGLYEQYF.

This clonotype registers medium-sized by frequency. V is TRBV7-3 and J is TRBJ2-1; absent DNA, TCRdb's TRBD1 call cannot be checked. Germline-derived CDR1 and CDR2 are SGHTA and FQGTGA. The CDR3 sequence is 16 residues long. CDR3 loop: CASSPNRGASKDEQFF.

The chain employs TRBV29-1 and TRBJ2-3. CDR1 is SQVTM, CDR2 ANQGSEA, per germline. The CDR3 length is 13 residues. CDR3 sequence reads: CSVDWGFADTQYF.

The chain uses TRBV6-2 or TRBV6-3 and TRBJ2-5; TCRdb's assignment of TRBD1 cannot be checked, as there is no DNA. CDR1 and CDR2 (germline): MNHEY, SVGEGT. The CDR3 has 15 residues. CDR3 region: CASSSYPGQGETQYF.

The V and J genes are TRBV28 and TRBJ2-7; TCRdb picks TRBD1, but there is no DNA to check that call. This CDR3 is built from 14 residues. Germline CDR1 MDHEN, CDR2 SYDVKM. The CDR3: CASSTDQQGYEQYF.

The chain is built from TRBV27 and TRBJ2-2. Germline values: CDR1 MNHEY, CDR2 SMNVEV (reference sequence). This CDR3 is built from 13 residues. The CDR3 sequence: CASSFSGAGELFF.

V usage is TRBV7-9 and J usage is TRBJ2-7; there is no DNA to check the TCRdb D call of TRBD2. The germline V gene encodes CDR1 SEHNR and CDR2 FQNEAQ (reference sequence). CDR3 size: 14 residues. The CDR3 is CASSSRDFEYEQYF.

The chain has TRBV5-1 and TRBJ2-2; the TRBD2 assignment by TCRdb is unverifiable without DNA. Germline V gene data show CDR1 as SGHRS and CDR2 as YFSETQ. The CDR3 totals 14 residues. CDR3 region: CASSPTTNTGELFF.

V and J are TRBV6-2 or TRBV6-3 and TRBJ2-2. Germline loops: CDR1 MNHEY, CDR2 SVGEGT. There are 13 residues in the CDR3. CDR3 loop: CASSQTETGELFF.

V and J are TRBV4-3 and TRBJ2-1; the D gene TCRdb calls, TRBD2, cannot be checked with no DNA. This CDR3 is built from 17 residues. Germline values: CDR1 LGHNA, CDR2 YSLEER. The CDR3 loop is CASSQKLLAGSYNEQFF.

This chain links TRBV12-3 or TRBV12-4 with TRBJ2-1; the TRBD1 assignment by TCRdb is unverifiable without DNA. The CDR3 is 14 amino acids. The CDR3 reads CASSLNGTAVEQFF.

The gene calls are TRBV6-4 and TRBJ1-2; lacking DNA, the TRBD1 call made by TCRdb goes unchecked. CDR3 size: 13 residues. Germline loops: CDR1 MRHNA, CDR2 SNTAGT. The CDR3: CAISDGGPYGYTF.

V and J are TRBV6-2 or TRBV6-3 and TRBJ1-2. The CDR3 contains 16 residues. Germline CDR1 reads MNHEY; CDR2 reads SVGEGT. CDR3: CASSYSPAGFTYGYTF.

The chain carries TRBV4-1 and TRBJ1-5; without DNA, the TCRdb call of TRBD1 cannot be checked. The CDR3 extends over 17 amino acids. Germline CDR1 MGHRA, CDR2 YSYEKL. The CDR3 region is CASSQDGGQRSNQPQHF.

The CDR3 protein is CASSSTSGGPTDTQYF. This chain uses TRBV7-2 with TRBJ2-3; TCRdb lists TRBD2, though no DNA is available to test this call. There are 16 residues in the CDR3. Germline V gene lookup returns CDR1 SGHTA and CDR2 FQGNSA.

The CDR3 sequence: CASSPPGQYEQYF. The V and J genes are TRBV18 and TRBJ2-7; TCRdb's assignment of TRBD1 cannot be checked, as there is no DNA. The CDR3 is 13 residues long. In germline, CDR1 is KGHSH, CDR2 LQKENI.

This chain connects TRBV6-5 to TRBJ2-2. Per germline, CDR1 MNHEY and CDR2 SVGAGI. There are 15 residues in the CDR3. The CDR3 is CASSSSDAITGELFF.

The V and J genes are TRBV27 and TRBJ2-1. The CDR3 totals 14 residues. The germline gives CDR1 MNHEY, CDR2 SMNVEV (reference sequence). This CDR3 reads CASSLGSSYNEQFF.

The J gene is TRBJ2-7, the V gene TRBV30; TCRdb's D gene call, TRBD2, goes unchecked for lack of DNA. The germline gives CDR1 GTSNPN, CDR2 SVGIG (reference sequence). This CDR3 spans 13 amino acids. The CDR3 is CAWSVLRGVEQYF.

The chain combines TRBV7-6 with TRBJ2-7. Germline V gene sequence: CDR1 SGHVS, CDR2 FNYEAQ. This CDR3 comprises 13 residues. CDR3 protein: CASSPGGILGQYF. The whole variable domain, remainder taken from reference TRBV7-6 and TRBJ2-7, is GAGVSQSPRYKVTKRGQDVALRCDPISGHVSLYWYRQALGQGPEFLTYFNYEAQQDKSGLPNDRFSAERPEGSISTLTIQRTEQRDSAMYRCASSPGGILGQYFGPGTRLTVT.

This clonotype is identified as medium-sized from frequency. The chain employs TRBV14 and TRBJ1-6; the D call of TRBD1 rests on TCRdb alone, since no DNA is present to check it. The CDR3 extends over 15 amino acids. Germline lookup yields CDR1 SGHDN and CDR2 FVKESK. The CDR3 is CASSPTGQGHSPLHF.

The genes are TRBV20-1 and TRBJ1-2; without DNA, the TCRdb call of TRBD1 cannot be checked. Per the germline V gene, CDR1 is DFQATT and CDR2 is SNEGSKA (reference sequence). The CDR3 contains 13 residues. The CDR3 loop reads CSARDRVVYGYTF.

V gene TRBV7-2 combines with J gene TRBJ2-7; TCRdb returns TRBD2, unconfirmable since there is no DNA. The CDR3 covers 14 residues. Looked up from germline, CDR1 is SGHTA and CDR2 is FQGNSA. The CDR3 reads CASSPGGHAYEQYF.

The rearrangement joins TRBV6-6 to TRBJ1-1. The CDR3 totals 14 residues. The germline CDR1 and CDR2 sequences are MNHNY and SVGAGI (reference sequence). The CDR3 here is CASTLPTDNTEAFF.